This TCR beta chain emerged from a study of cytomegalovirus exposure and HLA in healthy donors. Study details: Ancestry clustering placed more than 65% of under 450 genotyped donors in the Caucasian-associated cluster. Study findings and constraints: Most likely, a cluster of highly shared sequence variants arose as a sequencing artifact.

V lost 5 bases to trimming and J lost 1 base; unmatched junction nucleotides: 3. This CDR3 is built from 14 residues. CDR1 and CDR2 (germline): SEHNR, FQNEAQ (reference sequence). Use of 60 Vbeta and 13 Jbeta primers characterized the PCR. Libraries were prepared by immunoSEQ multiplex PCR; TCRdb keeps only in-frame clonotypes and omits some of them. This table holds 150,000 to 200,000 clones, roughly 76% found once. At the time of sampling, donors were nominally healthy, though unrecorded immune exposures were likely. Regarding this clone: Its antigen is as yet unknown.

This TCR was sampled from a woman aged 45-65 years in good health and CMV-seronegative. What was sequenced was PBMCs. The chain employs TRBV7-9 and TRBJ2-7; 9 bases line up with TRBD2. The DNA for the CDR3 is TGTGCCAGCAGCCAGACTAGCGGTTCCTACGAGCAGTACTTC. Translating it yields CASSQTSGSYEQYF.